The rows below give T cell receptor beta chains drawn from one sample of a study of CXCR3-negative and CXCR3-positive naive CD8 T cells. TCRdb reprocessed the 5' RACE reads and stores each CDR3 protein as one record, lacking DNA. The sample has 100,000 to 150,000 distinct CDR3 sequences. Sample: naive CXCR3- CD8+ T cells from blood. These TCRs come from a human donor in good health. Some clones in this sample may be carry-over from other donors' samples. Both conserved end residues are part of each CDR3.

j_call v_call cdr3_aa
TRBJ1-5 TRBV4-3 CASSQGWGGNQPQHF
TRBJ2-5 TRBV7-3 CASSLRRHRLQETQYF
TRBJ1-2 TRBV20-1 CSSYTRGGDGYTF
TRBJ2-4 TRBV20-1 CSARGQLAGGNIQYF
TRBJ2-6 TRBV12-3/TRBV12-4 CASSPEGQGTSGANVLTF
TRBJ1-2 TRBV29-1 CSVEALSERYYGYTF
TRBJ2-5 TRBV7-9 CASSDGTSGRAQETQYF
TRBJ1-2 TRBV29-1 CSIRSPRGHGYTF
TRBJ2-2 TRBV28 CASSRGPTGELFF
TRBJ2-1 TRBV4-1 CASSQVRATSSYNEQFF
TRBJ2-7 TRBV11-2 CASSSVLAGAGDEQYF
TRBJ2-1 TRBV6-5 CASSYLGNEQFF
TRBJ2-7 TRBV27 CASSSGPGYEQYF
TRBJ1-1 TRBV4-1 CASSQDTFGILNTEAFF
TRBJ2-4 TRBV29-1 CSVVDSNIQYF
TRBJ2-7 TRBV3-1 CASSQDLGLSYEQYF
TRBJ2-1 TRBV5-1 CASSPGQGSYNEQFF
TRBJ2-1 TRBV11-2 CASSYAGYNEQFF
TRBJ2-7 TRBV5-6 CASSLEFSYEQYF
TRBJ2-1 TRBV28 CASSPDRVSYNEQFF
TRBJ2-7 TRBV5-1 CASSATPGTGNYEQYF
TRBJ1-3 TRBV7-9 CASSSGQGNTIYF